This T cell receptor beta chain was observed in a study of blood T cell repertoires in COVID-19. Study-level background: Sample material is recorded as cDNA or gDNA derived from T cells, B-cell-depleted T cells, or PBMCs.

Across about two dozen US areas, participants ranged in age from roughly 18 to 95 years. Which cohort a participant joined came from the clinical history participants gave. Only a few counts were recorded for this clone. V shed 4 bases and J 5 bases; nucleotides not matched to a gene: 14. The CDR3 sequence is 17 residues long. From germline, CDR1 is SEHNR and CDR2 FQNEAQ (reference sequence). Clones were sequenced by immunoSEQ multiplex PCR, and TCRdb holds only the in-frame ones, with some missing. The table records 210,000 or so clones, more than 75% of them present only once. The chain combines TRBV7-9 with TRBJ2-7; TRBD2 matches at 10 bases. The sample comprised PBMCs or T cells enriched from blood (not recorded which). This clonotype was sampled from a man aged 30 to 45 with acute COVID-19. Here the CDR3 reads CASSSPSGGGKGNEQYF. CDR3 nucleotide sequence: TGTGCCAGCAGCTCCCCTAGCGGGGGTGGGAAGGGAAACGAGCAGTACTTC.